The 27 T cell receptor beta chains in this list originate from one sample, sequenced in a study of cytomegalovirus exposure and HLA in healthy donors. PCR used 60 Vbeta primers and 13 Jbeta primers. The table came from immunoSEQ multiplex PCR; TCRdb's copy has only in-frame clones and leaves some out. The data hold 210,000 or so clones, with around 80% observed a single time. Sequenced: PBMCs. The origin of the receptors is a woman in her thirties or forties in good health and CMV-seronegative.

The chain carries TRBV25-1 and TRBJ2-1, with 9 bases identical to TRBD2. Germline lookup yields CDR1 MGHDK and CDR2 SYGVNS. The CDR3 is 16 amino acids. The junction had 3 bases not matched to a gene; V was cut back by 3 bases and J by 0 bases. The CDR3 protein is CASSDAGGSSYNEQFF. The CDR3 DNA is TGTGCCAGCAGTGATGCGGGGGGGAGCTCCTACAATGAGCAGTTCTTC.

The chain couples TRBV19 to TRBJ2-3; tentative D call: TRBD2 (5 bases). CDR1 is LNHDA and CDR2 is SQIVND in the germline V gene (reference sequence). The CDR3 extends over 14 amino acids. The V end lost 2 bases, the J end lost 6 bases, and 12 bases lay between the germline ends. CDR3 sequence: CASSISLARDTQYF. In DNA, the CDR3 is TGTGCCAGTAGTATATCCTTAGCGCGCGATACGCAGTATTTT.

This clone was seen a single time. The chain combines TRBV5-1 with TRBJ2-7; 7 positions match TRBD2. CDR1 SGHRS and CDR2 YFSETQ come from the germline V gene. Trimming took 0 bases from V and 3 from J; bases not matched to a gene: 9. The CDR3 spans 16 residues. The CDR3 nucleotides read TGCGCCAGCAGCTTGGGCCGGGCTAGCGGAAGCTACGAGCAGTACTTC. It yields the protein CASSLGRASGSYEQYF.

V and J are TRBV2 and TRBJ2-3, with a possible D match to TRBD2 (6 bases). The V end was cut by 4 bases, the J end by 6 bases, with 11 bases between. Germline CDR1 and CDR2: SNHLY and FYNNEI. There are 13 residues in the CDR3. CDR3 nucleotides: TGTGCCAGCAGTGGACTAGTCGGCGATACGCAGTATTTT. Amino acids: CASSGLVGDTQYF.

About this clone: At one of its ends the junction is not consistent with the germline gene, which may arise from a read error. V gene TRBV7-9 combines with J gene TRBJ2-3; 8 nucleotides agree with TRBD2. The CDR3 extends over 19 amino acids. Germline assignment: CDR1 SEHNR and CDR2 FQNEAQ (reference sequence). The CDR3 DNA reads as TGTTCCAGCAGCCGATGGATTGGAACGGCGGGGGGAAACACAGATACGCAGTATTTT. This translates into CSSSRWIGTAGGNTDTQYF.

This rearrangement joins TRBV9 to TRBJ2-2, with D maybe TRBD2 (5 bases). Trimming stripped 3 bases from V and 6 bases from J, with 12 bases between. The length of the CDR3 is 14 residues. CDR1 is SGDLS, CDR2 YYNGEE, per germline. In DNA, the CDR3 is TGTGCCAGCAGCGCCCTAGAGGGCGCCGGGGAGCTGTTTTTT. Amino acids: CASSALEGAGELFF.

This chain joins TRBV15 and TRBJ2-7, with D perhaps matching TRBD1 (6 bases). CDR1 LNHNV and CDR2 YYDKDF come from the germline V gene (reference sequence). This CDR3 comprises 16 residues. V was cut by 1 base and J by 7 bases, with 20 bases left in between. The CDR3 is CATSRAQGFASGEQYF. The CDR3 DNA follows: TGTGCCACCAGCAGAGCCCAGGGGTTCGCCTCGGGGGAGCAGTACTTC.

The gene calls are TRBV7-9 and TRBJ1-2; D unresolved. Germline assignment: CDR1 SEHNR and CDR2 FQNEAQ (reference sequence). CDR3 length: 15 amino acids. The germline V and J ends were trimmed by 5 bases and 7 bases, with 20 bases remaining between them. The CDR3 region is CASSPRGSAVFGYTF. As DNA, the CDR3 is TGTGCCAGCAGCCCCCGGGGTTCCGCGGTCTTTGGCTACACCTTC.

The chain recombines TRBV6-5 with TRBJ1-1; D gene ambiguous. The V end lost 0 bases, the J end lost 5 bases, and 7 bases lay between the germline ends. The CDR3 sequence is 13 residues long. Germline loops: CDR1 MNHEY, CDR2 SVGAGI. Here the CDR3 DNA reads TGTGCCAGCAGTTACTCGGCTGATACTGAAGCTTTCTTT. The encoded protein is CASSYSADTEAFF.

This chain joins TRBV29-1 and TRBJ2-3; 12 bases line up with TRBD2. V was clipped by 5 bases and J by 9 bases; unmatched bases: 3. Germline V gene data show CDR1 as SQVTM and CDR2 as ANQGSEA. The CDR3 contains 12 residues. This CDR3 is CSVLAGGLTQYF. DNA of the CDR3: TGCAGCGTTCTAGCGGGGGGGCTGACGCAGTATTTT.

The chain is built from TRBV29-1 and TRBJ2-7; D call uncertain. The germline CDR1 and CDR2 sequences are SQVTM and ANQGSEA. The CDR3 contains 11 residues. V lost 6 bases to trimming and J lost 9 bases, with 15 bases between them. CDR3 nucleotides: TGCAGCGTGACTGAGAGCTTTGCGCAGTACTTC. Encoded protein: CSVTESFAQYF.

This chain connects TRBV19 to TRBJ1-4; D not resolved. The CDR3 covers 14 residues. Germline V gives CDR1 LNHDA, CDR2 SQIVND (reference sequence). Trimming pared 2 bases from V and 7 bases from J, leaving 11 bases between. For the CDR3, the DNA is TGTGCCAGTAGTATACGGCCCTCGGGTGAAAAACTGTTTTTT. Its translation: CASSIRPSGEKLFF.

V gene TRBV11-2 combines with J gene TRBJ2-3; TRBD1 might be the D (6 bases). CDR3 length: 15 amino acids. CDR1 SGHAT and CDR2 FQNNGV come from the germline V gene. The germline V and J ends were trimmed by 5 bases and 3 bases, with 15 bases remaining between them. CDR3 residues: CASSRTVGETDTQYF. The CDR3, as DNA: TGTGCCAGCAGCCGGACAGTCGGGGAGACAGATACGCAGTATTTT.

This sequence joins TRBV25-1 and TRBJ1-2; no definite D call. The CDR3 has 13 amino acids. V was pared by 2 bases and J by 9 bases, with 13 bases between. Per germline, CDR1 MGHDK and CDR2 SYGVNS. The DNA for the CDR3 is TGTGCCAGCAGTGAAGAAGAGGTTTGGAGCTACACCTTC. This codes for CASSEEEVWSYTF.

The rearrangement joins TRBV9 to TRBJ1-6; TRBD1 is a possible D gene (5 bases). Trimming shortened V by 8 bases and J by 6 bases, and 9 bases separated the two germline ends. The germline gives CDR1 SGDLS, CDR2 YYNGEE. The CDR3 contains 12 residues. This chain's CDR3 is CASGHLNSPLHF. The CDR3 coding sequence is TGTGCCAGTGGACACCTTAATTCACCCCTCCACTTT.

This chain's CDR3 is CASSFSGVGQGGNEQFF. DNA for the CDR3: TGTGCCAGCAGCTTTTCGGGGGTGGGACAGGGAGGAAATGAGCAGTTCTTC. This chain connects TRBV11-2 to TRBJ2-1, with 9 bases aligning to TRBD1. This CDR3 comprises 17 residues. CDR1 is SGHAT and CDR2 is FQNNGV in the germline V gene. Trimming took 3 bases from V and 7 from J; bases not matched to a gene: 13.

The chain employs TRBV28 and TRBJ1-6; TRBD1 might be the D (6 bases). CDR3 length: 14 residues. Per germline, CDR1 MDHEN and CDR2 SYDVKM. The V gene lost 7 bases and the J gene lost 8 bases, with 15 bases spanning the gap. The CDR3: CASTLGAGHSPLHF. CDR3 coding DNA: TGTGCCAGCACCCTGGGGGCAGGGCATTCACCCCTCCACTTT.

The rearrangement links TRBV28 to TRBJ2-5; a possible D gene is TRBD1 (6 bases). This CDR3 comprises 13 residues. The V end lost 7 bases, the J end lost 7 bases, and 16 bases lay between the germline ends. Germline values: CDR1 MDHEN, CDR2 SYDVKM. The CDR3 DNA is TGTGCCAGCAATTCCAGGGGAGCGGTGACCCAGTACTTC. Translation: CASNSRGAVTQYF.

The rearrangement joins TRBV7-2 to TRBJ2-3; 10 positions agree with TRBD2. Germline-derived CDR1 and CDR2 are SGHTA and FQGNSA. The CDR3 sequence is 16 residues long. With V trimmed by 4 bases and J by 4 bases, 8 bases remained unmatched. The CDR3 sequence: CASSSFPSGGSDTQYF. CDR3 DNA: TGTGCCAGCAGCTCTTTCCCTAGCGGGGGTTCAGATACGCAGTATTTT.

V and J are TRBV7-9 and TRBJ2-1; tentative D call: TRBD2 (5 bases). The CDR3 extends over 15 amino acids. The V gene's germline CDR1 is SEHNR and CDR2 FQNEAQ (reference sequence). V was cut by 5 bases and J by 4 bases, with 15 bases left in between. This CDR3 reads CASSRRISDYNEQFF. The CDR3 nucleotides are TGTGCCAGCAGCCGCAGGATTAGCGATTACAATGAGCAGTTCTTC.

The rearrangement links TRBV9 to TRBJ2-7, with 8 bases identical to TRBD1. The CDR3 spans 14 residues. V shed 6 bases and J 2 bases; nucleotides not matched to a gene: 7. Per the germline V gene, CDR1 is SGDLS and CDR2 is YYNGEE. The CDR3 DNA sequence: TGTGCCAGCACCCCCGGGACAGGACCCTACGAGCAGTACTTC. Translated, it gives CASTPGTGPYEQYF.

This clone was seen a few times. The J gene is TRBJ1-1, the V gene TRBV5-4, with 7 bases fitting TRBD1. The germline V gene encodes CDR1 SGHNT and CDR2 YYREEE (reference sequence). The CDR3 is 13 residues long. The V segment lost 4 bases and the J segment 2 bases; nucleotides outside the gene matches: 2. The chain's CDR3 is CASSQGENTEAFF. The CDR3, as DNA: TGTGCCAGCAGCCAGGGGGAAAACACTGAAGCTTTCTTT.

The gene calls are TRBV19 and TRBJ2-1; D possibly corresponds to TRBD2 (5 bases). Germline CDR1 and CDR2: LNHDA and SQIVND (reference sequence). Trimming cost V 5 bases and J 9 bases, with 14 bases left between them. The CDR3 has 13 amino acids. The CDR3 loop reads CASSPRRAAEQFF. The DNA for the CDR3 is TGTGCCAGTAGTCCAAGGCGGGCAGCTGAGCAGTTCTTC.

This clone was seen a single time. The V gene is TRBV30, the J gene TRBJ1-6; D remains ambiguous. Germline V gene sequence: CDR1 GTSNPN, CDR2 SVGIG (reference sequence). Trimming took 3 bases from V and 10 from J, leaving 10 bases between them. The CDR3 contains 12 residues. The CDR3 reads CAWRGSSSPLHF. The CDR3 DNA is TGTGCCTGGAGAGGCAGTAGCTCACCCCTCCACTTT.

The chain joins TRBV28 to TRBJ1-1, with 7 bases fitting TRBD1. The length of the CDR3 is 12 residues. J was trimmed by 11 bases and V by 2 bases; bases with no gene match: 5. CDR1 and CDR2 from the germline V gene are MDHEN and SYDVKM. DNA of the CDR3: TGTGCCAGCAGTTTACGCCCGACAGGGGCTTTCTTT. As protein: CASSLRPTGAFF.

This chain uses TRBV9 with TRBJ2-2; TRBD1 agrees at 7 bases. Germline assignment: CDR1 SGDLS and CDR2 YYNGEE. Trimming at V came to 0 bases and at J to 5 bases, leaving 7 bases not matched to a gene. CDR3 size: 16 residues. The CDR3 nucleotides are TGTGCCAGCAGCGTAGCTACAGGGGCCCAGACCGGGGAGCTGTTTTTT. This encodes CASSVATGAQTGELFF.

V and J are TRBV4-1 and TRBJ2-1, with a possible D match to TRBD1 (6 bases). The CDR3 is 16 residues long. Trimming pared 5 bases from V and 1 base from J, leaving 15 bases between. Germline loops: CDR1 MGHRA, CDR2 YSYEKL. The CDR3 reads CASSIHRDTSYNEQFF. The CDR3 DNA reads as TGCGCCAGCAGCATTCACCGGGACACATCCTACAATGAGCAGTTCTTC.